This T cell receptor (beta chain) was sequenced in a study of blood T cells in healthy people across ages. This clonotype was counted only a few times. As yet, its antigen is unknown. The authors ran a second PCR of about 6 to 11 cycles using a sample-barcoded 5' primer and a J-beta primer mix. TCRdb processed the 5' RACE reads anew with MiXCR; each CDR3 protein has one entry. The sample includes about 1.4 million distinct CDR3 sequences, around 59% of them seen just once. The CDR3 totals 15 residues. Germline CDR1 reads LGHDT; CDR2 reads YNNKEL (reference sequence). J gave up 4 bases and V 4 bases, and 8 bases lay outside the gene matches. Overall study findings and caveats: CMV status of donors was not determined, possibly confounding expanded clonotype changes.

This chain connects TRBV3-1 to TRBJ2-3; 7 bases are a match to TRBD2. The receptor was derived from a man younger than 30 in good health. Input material: blood. CDR3 sequence: CASSRERDGADTQYF. CDR3 bases: TGTGCCAGCAGCCGGGAGCGGGATGGCGCAGATACGCAGTATTTT.